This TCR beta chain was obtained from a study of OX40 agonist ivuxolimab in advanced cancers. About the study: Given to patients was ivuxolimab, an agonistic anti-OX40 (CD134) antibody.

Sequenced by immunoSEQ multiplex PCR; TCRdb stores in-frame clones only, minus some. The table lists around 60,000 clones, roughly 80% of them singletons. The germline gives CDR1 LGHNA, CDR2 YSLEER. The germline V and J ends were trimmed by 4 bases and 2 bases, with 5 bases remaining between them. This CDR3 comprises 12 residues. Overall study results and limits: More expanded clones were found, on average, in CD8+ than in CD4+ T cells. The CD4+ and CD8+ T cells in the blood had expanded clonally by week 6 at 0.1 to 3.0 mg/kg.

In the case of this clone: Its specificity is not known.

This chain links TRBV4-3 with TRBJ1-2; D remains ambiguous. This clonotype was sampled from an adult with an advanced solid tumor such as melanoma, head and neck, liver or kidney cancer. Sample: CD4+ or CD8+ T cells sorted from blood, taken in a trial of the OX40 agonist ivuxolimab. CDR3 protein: CASSLGNYGYTF. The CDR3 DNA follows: TGCGCCAGCAGCCTAGGGAACTATGGCTACACCTTC.